This section outlines one T cell receptor beta chain sequence together with its context. The antigen is undetermined. These data originate in a study of OX40 agonist ivuxolimab in advanced cancers. The study's findings and limits: Expanded clones were, on average, more numerous in CD8+ T cells than in CD4+.

Researchers took blood at baseline, on cycle 4 day 1, and on cycle 7 day 1. Produced via immunoSEQ multiplex PCR; TCRdb's table is partial and in-frame only. The data hold tens of thousands of clones, with less than 90% observed a single time. The CDR3 sequence is 16 residues long. V was trimmed by 0 bases and J by 7 bases, leaving 19 bases between them. CDR1 and CDR2 from the germline V gene are GTSNPN and SVGIG (reference sequence). The chain recombines TRBV30 with TRBJ1-5, with D maybe TRBD1 (5 bases). The sequenced sample was CD4+ or CD8+ T cells sorted from blood, obtained in a trial of the OX40 agonist ivuxolimab. The receptor comes from an adult with an advanced solid tumor such as melanoma, head and neck, liver or kidney cancer. CDR3 amino acids: CAWSVPEGPVGQPQHF. The CDR3 region has the DNA TGTGCCTGGAGTGTACCCGAGGGACCCGTAGGGCAGCCCCAGCATTTT.